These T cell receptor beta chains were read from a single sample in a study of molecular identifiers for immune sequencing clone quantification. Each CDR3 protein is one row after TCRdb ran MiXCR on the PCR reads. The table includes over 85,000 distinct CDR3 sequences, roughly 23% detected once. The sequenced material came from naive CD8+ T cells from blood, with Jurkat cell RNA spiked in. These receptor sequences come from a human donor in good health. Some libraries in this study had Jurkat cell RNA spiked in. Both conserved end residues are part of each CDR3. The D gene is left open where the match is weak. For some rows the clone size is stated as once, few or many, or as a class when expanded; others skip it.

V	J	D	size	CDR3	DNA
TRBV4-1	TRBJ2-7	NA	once	CASSQEGQGHYEQYF	TGCGCCAGCAGCCAAGAAGGGCAGGGACACTACGAGCAGTACTTC
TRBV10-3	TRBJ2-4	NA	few	CASGRILAKNIQYF	TGTGCCTCTGGGAGGATACTAGCCAAAAACATTCAGTACTTC
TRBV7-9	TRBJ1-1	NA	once	CASSSPGAIEAFF	TGTGCCAGCAGCTCACCAGGGGCGATTGAAGCTTTCTTT
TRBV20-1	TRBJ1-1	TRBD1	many	CSAREDRENTEAFF	TGCAGTGCTAGAGAGGACAGGGAGAACACTGAAGCTTTCTTT
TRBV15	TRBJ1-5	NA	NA	CASSRGGDNQPQHF	TGTGCCTCCAGCAGAGGAGGGGACAATCAGCCCCAGCATTTT
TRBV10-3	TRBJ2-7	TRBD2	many	CAISETSARFSYEQYF	TGTGCCATCAGTGAAACTAGCGCCCGGTTCTCCTACGAGCAGTACTTC
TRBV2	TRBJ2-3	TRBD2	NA	CASSEGTSGYDTQYF	TGTGCCAGCAGTGAGGGGACTAGCGGATACGATACGCAGTATTTT
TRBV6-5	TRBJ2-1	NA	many	CASNPTSPPSYNEQFF	TGTGCCAGCAACCCCACTAGTCCGCCCTCCTACAATGAGCAGTTCTTC
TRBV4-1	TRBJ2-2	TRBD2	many	CASSSGMATGELFF	TGCGCCAGCTCTAGCGGGATGGCAACCGGGGAGCTGTTTTTT
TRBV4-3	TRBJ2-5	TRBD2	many	CASSPGLVVETQYF	TGCGCCAGCAGCCCAGGACTAGTAGTGGAGACCCAGTACTTC
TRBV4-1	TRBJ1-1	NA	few	CASSLAEQGLSPEAFF	TGCGCCAGCAGCTTAGCCGAACAGGGTTTGAGCCCTGAAGCTTTCTTT
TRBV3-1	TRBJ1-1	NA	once	CASSQDIYNTEAFF	TGTGCCAGCAGCCAAGATATCTACAACACTGAAGCTTTCTTT
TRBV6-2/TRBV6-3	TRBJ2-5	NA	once	CASSVREPQYF	TGTGCCAGCAGCGTTCGCGAGCCCCAGTACTTC
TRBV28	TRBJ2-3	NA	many	CASSLASTSTDTQYF	TGTGCCAGCAGTTTAGCCAGTACTAGCACAGATACGCAGTATTTT
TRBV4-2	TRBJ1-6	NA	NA	CASSQGVLRNSPLHF	TGTGCCAGCAGCCAAGGGGTTTTAAGAAATTCACCCCTCCACTTT
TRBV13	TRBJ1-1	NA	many	CASNFRMNTEAFF	TGTGCCAGCAATTTCAGGATGAACACTGAAGCTTTCTTT
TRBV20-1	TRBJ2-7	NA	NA	CSALGSLQLTYEQYF	TGCAGTGCTCTCGGGTCCCTCCAACTTACCTACGAGCAGTACTTC
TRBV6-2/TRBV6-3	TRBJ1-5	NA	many	CGTRQGFGQPQHF	TGTGGCACCCGTCAGGGGTTCGGTCAGCCCCAGCATTTT
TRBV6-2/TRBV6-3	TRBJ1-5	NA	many	CASSTTRKGQYSNQPQHF	TGTGCCAGCAGTACAACTCGAAAGGGCCAATATAGCAATCAGCCCCAGCATTTT
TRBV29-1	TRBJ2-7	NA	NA	CSVELSLASGSYEQYF	TGCAGCGTTGAATTGTCTTTGGCCAGCGGTTCCTACGAGCAGTACTTC
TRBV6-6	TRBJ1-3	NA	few	CASSYSSPDTIYF	TGTGCCAGCAGTTACTCGAGTCCGGACACCATATATTTT
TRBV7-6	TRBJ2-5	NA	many	CASSSIQETQYF	TGTGCCAGCAGCTCCATCCAAGAGACCCAGTACTTC
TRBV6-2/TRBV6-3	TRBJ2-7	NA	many	CASSYVRHGREQYF	TGTGCCAGCAGTTACGTCCGACATGGTAGAGAGCAGTACTTC
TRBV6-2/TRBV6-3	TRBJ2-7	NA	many	CASRSDMGISEQYF	TGTGCCAGCAGATCAGACATGGGTATCAGCGAGCAGTACTTC
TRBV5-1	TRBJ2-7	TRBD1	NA	CASSLEGQGRFGEQYF	TGCGCCAGCAGCTTGGAAGGACAGGGGAGGTTCGGCGAGCAGTACTTC